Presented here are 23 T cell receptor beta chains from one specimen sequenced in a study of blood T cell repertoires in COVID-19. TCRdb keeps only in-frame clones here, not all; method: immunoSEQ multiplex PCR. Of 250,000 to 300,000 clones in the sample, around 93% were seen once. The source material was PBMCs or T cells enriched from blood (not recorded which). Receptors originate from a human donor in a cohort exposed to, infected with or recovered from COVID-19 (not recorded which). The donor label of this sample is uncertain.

The CDR3 coding sequence is TGTGCCAGCAGCCTATTAGCGGAAGATACGCAGTATTTT. It yields the protein CASSLLAEDTQYF. The genes are TRBV14 and TRBJ2-3; perhaps TRBD2 as D (6 bases). V lost 4 bases and J lost 5, with 10 bases in between. Germline V gives CDR1 SGHDN, CDR2 FVKESK. This CDR3 has 13 residues. Based on the CDR3 plus reference TRBV14 and TRBJ2-3, the full variable domain is EAGVTQFPSHSVIEKGQTVTLRCDPISGHDNLYWYRRVMGKEIKFLLHFVKESKQDESGMPNNRFLAERTGGTYSTLKVQPAELEDSGVYFCASSLLAEDTQYFGPGTRLTVL.

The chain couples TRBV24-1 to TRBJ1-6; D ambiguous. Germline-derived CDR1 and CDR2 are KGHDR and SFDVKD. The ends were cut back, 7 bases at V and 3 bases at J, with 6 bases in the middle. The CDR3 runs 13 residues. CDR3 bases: TGTGCCACCAGGGCCAACTATAATTCACCCCTCCACTTT. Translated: CATRANYNSPLHF.

The CDR3 bases are TGTGCCATCAGTCTAACCGGGGGACAGGGGGAGGAGTACTTC. It codes for CAISLTGGQGEEYF. The chain recombines TRBV10-3 with TRBJ2-7; 11 bases match TRBD1. Germline-derived CDR1 and CDR2 are ENHRY and SYGVKD. With V trimmed by 5 bases and J by 11 bases, 11 bases remained unmatched. The CDR3 sequence is 14 residues long.

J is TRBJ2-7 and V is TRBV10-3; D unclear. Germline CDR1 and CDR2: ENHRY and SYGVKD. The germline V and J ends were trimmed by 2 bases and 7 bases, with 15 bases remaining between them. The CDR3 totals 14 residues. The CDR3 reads CAISETLAEAEQYF. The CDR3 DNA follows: TGTGCCATCAGTGAGACCTTAGCAGAGGCGGAGCAGTACTTC.

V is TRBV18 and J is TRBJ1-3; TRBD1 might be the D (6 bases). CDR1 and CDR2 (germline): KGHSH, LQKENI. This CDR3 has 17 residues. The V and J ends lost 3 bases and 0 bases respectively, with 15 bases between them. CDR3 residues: CASSPLPRGSSGNTIYF. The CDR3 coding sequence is TGTGCCAGCTCACCGCTGCCCAGGGGAAGCTCTGGAAACACCATATATTTT.

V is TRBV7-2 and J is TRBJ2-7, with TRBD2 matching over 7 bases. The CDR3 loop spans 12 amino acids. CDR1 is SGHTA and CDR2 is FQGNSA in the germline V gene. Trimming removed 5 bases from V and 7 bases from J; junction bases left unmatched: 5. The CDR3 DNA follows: TGTGCCAGCAGCAGCGGGGTAGGGGAGCAGTACTTC. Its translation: CASSSGVGEQYF.

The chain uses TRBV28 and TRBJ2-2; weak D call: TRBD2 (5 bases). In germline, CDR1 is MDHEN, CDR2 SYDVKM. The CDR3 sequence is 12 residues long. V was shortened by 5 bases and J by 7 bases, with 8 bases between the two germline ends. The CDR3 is CASSPRGGELFF. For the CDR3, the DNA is TGTGCCAGCAGTCCCCGGGGCGGGGAGCTGTTTTTT.

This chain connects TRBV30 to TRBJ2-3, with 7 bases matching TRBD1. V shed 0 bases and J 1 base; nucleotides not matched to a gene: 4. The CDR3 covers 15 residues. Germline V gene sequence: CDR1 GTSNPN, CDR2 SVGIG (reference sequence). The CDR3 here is CAWSVGTGGTDTQYF. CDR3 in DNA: TGTGCCTGGAGTGTAGGAACAGGGGGCACAGATACGCAGTATTTT.

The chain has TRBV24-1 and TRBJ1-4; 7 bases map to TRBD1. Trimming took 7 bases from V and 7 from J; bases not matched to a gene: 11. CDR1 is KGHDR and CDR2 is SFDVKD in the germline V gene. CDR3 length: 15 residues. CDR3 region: CATSEGARVREKLFF. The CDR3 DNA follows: TGTGCCACCAGCGAGGGGGCCAGGGTACGTGAAAAACTGTTTTTT.

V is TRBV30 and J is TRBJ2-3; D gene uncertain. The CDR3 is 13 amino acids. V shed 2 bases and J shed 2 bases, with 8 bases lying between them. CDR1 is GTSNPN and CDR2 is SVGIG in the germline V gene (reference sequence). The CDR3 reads CAWSPLNTDTQYF. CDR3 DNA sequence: TGTGCCTGGAGTCCGTTAAACACAGATACGCAGTATTTT.

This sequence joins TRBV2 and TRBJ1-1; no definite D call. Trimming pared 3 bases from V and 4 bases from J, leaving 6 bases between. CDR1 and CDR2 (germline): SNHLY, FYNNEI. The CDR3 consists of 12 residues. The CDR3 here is CASSEWSTEAFF. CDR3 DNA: TGTGCCAGCAGTGAGTGGAGCACTGAAGCTTTCTTT.

CDR3 sequence: CASSQDYPGGSYEQYF. In nucleotides, the CDR3 is TGCGCCAGCAGCCAAGATTACCCAGGGGGGTCCTACGAGCAGTACTTC. The chain combines TRBV4-1 with TRBJ2-7; D might be TRBD1 (7 bases). This CDR3 is built from 16 residues. The V gene lost 0 bases and the J gene lost 1 base, with 13 bases spanning the gap. Per the germline V gene, CDR1 is MGHRA and CDR2 is YSYEKL.

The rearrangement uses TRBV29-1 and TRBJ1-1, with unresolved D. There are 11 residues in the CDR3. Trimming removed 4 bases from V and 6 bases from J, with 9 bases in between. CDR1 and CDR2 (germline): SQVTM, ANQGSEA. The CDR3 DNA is TGCAGCGTTGTATTGGCAGCTGAAGCTTTCTTT. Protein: CSVVLAAEAFF. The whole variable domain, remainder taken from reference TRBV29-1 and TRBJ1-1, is SAVISQKPSRDICQRGTSLTIQCQVDSQVTMMFWYRQQPGQSLTLIATANQGSEATYESGFVIDKFPISRPNLTFSTLTVSNMSPEDSSIYLCSVVLAAEAFFGQGTRLTVV.

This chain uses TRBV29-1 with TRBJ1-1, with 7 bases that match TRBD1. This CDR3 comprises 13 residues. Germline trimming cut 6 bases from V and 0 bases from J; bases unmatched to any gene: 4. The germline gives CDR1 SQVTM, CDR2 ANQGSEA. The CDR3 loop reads CSVGGQLNTEAFF. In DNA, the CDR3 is TGCAGCGTAGGGGGACAGCTGAACACTGAAGCTTTCTTT.

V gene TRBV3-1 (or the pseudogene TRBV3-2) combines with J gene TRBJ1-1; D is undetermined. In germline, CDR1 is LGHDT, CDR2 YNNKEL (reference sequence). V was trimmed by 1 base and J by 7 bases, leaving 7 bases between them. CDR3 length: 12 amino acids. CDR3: CASSQVGNEAFF. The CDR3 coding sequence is TGTGCCAGCAGCCAAGTGGGCAATGAAGCTTTCTTT.

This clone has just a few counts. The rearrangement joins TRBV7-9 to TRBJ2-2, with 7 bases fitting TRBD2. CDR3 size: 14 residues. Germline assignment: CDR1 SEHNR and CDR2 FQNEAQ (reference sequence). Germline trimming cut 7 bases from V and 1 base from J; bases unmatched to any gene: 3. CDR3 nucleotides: TGTGCCAGCAAGGTAGCGGGGAACACCGGGGAGCTGTTTTTT. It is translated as CASKVAGNTGELFF.

CDR3 in DNA: TGCGCCAGCAGCTTAGGTAGAACCACGGGAAATTCACCCCTCCACTTT. It specifies CASSLGRTTGNSPLHF. The V call is TRBV5-1, the J call TRBJ1-6, with D unclear. V lost 2 bases to trimming and J lost 7 bases, with 16 bases between them. Germline lookup yields CDR1 SGHRS and CDR2 YFSETQ. This CDR3 comprises 16 residues.

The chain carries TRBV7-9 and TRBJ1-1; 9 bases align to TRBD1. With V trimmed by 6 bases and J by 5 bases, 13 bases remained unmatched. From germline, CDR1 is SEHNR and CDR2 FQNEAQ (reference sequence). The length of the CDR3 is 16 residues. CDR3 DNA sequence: TGTGCCAGCAGACTTACAGGGGGCGCTCCCGGAACTGAAGCTTTCTTT. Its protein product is CASRLTGGAPGTEAFF.

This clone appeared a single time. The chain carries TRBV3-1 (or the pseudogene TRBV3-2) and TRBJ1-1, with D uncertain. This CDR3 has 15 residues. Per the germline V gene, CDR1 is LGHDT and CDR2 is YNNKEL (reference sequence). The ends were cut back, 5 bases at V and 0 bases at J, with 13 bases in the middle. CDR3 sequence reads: CASSAVGPLNTEAFF. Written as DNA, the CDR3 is TGTGCCAGCAGCGCGGTTGGCCCCTTGAACACTGAAGCTTTCTTT.

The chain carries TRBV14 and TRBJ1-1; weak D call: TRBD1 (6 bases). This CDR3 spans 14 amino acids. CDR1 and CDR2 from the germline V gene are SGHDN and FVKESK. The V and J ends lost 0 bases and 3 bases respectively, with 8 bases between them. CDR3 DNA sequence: TGTGCCAGCAGCCAAGACAGGGGTCACACTGAAGCTTTCTTT. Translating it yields CASSQDRGHTEAFF.

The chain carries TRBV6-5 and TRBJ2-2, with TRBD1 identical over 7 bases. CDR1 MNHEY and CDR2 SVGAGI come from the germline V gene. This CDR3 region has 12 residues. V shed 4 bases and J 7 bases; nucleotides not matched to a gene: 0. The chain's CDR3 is CASSSGGGELFF. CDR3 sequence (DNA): TGTGCCAGCAGTTCAGGGGGCGGGGAGCTGTTTTTT.

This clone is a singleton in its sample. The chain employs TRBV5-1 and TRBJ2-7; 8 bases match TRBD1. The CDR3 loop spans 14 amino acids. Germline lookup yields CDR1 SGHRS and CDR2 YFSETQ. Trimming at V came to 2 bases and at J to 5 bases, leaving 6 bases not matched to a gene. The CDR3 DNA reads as TGCGCCAGCAGCTTAAGACAGGGGTCCCACGAGCAGTACTTC. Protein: CASSLRQGSHEQYF.

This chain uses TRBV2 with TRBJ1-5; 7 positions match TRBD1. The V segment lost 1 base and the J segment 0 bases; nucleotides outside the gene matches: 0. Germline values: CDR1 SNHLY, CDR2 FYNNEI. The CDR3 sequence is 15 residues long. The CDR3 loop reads CASSEDRGSNQPQHF. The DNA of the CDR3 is TGTGCCAGCAGTGAAGACAGGGGTAGCAATCAGCCCCAGCATTTT.